This entry concerns a single TCR beta chain. CDR1 is SGDLS and CDR2 is YYNGEE in the germline V gene. There are 16 residues in the CDR3. V was clipped by 4 bases and J by 0 bases; unmatched bases: 6. This sample stems from a study of T cell changes during pregnancy in multiple sclerosis. Only in-frame clones appear in the TCRdb table, and some are missing; sequencing was by immunoSEQ multiplex PCR. In the table there are tens of thousands of clones, less than 95% of which are singletons. The chain carries TRBV9 and TRBJ2-2; 7 bases are shared with TRBD2. The material was peripheral blood, obtained in the second trimester of pregnancy. This TCR was recovered from a female donor with multiple sclerosis, enrolled in a pregnancy study. CDR3 DNA: TGTGCCAGCAGCCTCCGGGGGGTCGCGAACACCGGGGAGCTGTTTTTT. It yields the protein CASSLRGVANTGELFF.